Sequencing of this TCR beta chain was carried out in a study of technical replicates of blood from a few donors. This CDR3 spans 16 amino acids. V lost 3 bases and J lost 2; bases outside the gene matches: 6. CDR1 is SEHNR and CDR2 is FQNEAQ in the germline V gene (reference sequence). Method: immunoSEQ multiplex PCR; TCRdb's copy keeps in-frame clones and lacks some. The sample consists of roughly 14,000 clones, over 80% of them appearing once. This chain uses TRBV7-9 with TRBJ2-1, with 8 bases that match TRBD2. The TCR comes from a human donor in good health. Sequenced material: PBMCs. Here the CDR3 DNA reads TGTGCCAGCAGCTTCCCAGCGGGAGAGGCCTACAATGAGCAGTTCTTC. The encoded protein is CASSFPAGEAYNEQFF.